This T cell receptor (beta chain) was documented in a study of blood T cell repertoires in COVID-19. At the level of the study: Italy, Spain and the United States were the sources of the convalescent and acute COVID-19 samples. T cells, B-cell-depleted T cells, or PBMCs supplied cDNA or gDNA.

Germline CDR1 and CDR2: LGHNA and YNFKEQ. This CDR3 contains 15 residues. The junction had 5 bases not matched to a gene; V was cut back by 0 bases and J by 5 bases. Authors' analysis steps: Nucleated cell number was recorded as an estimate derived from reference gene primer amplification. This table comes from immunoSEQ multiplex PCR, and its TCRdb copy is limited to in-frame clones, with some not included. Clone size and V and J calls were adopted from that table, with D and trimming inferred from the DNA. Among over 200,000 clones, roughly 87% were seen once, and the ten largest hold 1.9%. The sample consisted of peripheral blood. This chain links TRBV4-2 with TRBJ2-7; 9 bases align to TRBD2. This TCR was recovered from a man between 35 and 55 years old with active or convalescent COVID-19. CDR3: CASSQDGTSTDEQYF. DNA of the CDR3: TGTGCCAGCAGCCAAGATGGGACTAGCACAGACGAGCAGTACTTC.